The T cell receptor beta chain described here comes from a study of CD8+CD57+ T cells in acquired aplastic anemia. Across the whole study: Sorted CD4+ and CD8+ cells yielded approximately 3.4 ug of DNA on average.

Study outcomes and limitations: Researchers report that around 29 CD8+ CDR3 sequences appeared in both patients and controls.

There are 15 residues in the CDR3. CDR1 is SGHRS and CDR2 is YFSETQ in the germline V gene. With 0 bases removed from V and 0 bases from J, the gap between germline ends came to 7 bases. Concerning this clonotype: Its antigen is as yet unknown.

Researchers used genomic DNA as the template to profile TCR beta VDJ and CDR3. TCRdb ran MiXCR on the reads and lists one entry per CDR3 protein. Here the sample spans 150,000 to 200,000 distinct CDR3 sequences, around half being singletons. Individuals selected for sequencing had exhibited CD8+CD57+ cell expansion on flow cytometry. Severe acquired aplastic anemia was diagnosed in all patients. Patients had received no therapy at the time of blood sampling. Input material: sorted CD4+, CD8+, or CD8+CD57+ T cells (not recorded which) from PBMCs. This sequence joins TRBV5-1 and TRBJ1-5; D is uncertain. This TCR came from a human donor with aplastic anemia. As DNA, the CDR3 is TGCGCCAGCAGCTTGGACATTTATAGCAATCAGCCCCAGCATTTT. It codes for CASSLDIYSNQPQHF.